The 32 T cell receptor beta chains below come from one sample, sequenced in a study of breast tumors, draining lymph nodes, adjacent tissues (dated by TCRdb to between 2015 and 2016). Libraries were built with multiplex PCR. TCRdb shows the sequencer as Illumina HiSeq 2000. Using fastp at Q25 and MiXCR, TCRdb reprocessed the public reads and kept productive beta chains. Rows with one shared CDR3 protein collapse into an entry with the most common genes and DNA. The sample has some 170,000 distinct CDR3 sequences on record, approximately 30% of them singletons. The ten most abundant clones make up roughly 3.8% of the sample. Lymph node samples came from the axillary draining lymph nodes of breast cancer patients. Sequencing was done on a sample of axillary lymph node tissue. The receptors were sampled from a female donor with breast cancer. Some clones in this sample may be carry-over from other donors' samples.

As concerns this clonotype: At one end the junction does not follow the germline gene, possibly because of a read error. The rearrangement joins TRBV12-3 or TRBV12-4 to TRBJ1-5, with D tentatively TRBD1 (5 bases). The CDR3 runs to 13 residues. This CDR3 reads CASSFAEPGPQQF. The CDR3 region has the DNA TGTGCCAGCAGTTTTGCAGAACCAGGGCCCCAGCAGTTT.

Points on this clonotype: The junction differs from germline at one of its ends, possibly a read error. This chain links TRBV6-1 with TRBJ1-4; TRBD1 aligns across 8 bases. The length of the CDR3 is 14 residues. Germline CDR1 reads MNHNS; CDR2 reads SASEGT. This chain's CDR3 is CASSHRGGSEKLLF. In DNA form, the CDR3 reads TGTGCCAGCAGCCACAGGGGGGGTAGTGAAAAACTGCTTTTT.

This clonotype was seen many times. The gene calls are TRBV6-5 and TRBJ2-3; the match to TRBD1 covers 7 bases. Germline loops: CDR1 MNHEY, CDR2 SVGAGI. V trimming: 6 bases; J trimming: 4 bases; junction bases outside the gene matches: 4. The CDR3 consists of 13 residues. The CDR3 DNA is TGTGCCAGCAGGCGCGACAGGGCAGATACGCAGTATTTT. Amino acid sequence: CASRRDRADTQYF.

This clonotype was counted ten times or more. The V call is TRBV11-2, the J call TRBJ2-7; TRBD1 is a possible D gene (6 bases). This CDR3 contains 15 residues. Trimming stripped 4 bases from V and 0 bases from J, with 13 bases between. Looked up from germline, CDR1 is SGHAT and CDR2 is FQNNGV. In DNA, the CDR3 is TGTGCCAGCAGCTCCTTCGGGACACCCTCCTACGAGCAGTACTTC. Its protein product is CASSSFGTPSYEQYF.

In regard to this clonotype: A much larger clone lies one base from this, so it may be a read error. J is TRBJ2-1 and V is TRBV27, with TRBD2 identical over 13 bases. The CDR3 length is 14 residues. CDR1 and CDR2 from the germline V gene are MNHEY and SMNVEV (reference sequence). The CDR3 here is CASSSGTSGNEQLF. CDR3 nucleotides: TGTGCCAGCAGTTCAGGGACTAGCGGGAATGAGCAGCTCTTC.

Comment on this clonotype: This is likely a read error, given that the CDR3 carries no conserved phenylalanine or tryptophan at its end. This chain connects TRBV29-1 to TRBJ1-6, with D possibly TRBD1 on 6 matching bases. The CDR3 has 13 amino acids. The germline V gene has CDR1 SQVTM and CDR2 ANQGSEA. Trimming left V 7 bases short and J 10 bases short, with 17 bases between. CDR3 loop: CSAQGGDGSPLHS. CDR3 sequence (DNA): TGCAGCGCACAAGGGGGGGACGGCTCACCCCTCCACTCT.

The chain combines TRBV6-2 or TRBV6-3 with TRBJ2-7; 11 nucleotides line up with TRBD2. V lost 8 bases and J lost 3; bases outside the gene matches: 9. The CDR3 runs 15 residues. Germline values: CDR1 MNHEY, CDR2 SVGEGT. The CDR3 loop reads CASGHRTSGSYEQYF. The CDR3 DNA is TGTGCCAGCGGTCACCGAACTAGCGGGAGCTACGAGCAGTACTTC.

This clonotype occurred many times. CDR3 coding DNA: TGCAGTGCTAGAGATCGGCGGCTCGCAGGGGTCTACGAGCAGTACTTC. Translating it yields CSARDRRLAGVYEQYF. This rearrangement joins TRBV20-1 to TRBJ2-7; TRBD1 might be the D (6 bases). CDR1 and CDR2 from the germline V gene are DFQATT and SNEGSKA (reference sequence). The CDR3 is 16 residues long. V lost 0 bases and J 3 bases, leaving 18 bases between the germline ends.

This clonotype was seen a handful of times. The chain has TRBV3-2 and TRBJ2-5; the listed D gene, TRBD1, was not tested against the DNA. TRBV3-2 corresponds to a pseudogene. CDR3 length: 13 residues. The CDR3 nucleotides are TGTGCCAGCAGCCACCCCCTTCAAGAGACCCAGTACTTC. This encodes CASSHPLQETQYF.

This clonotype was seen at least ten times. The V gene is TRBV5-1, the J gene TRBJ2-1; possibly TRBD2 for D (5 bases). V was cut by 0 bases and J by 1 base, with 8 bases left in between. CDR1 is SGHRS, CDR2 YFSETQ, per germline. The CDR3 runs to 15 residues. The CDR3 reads CASSLDGNSYNEQFF. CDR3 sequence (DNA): TGCGCCAGCAGCTTGGACGGGAATTCCTACAATGAGCAGTTCTTC.

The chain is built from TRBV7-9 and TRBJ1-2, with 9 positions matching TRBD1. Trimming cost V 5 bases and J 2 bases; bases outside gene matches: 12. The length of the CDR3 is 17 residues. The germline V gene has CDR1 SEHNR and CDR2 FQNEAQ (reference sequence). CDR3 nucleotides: TGTGCCAGCAGCCATATCGCGGCCGGGACAGGGAACTATGGCTACACCTTC. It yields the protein CASSHIAAGTGNYGYTF. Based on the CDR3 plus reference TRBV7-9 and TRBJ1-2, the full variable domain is DTGVSQNPRHKITKRGQNVTFRCDPISEHNRLYWYRQTLGQGPEFLTYFQNEAQLEKSRLLSDRFSAERPKGSFSTLEIQRTEQGDSAMYLCASSHIAAGTGNYGYTFGSGTRLTVV.

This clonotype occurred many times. The CDR3 region is CASSPRGTGGDEQYF. As DNA, the CDR3 is TGTGCCAGCAGCCCGCGCGGGACAGGGGGTGACGAGCAGTACTTC. The chain joins TRBV7-3 to TRBJ2-7; 11 nucleotides match TRBD1. CDR1 is SGHTA and CDR2 is FQGTGA in the germline V gene. CDR3 length: 15 residues. V trimming: 5 bases; J trimming: 5 bases; junction bases outside the gene matches: 8.

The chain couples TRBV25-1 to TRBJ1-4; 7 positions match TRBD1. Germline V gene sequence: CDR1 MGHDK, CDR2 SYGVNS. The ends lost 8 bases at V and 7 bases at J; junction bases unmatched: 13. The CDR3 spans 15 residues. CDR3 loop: CASPGRGRIGEKLFF. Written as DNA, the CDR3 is TGTGCCAGCCCTGGGAGGGGGCGTATTGGTGAAAAACTGTTTTTT. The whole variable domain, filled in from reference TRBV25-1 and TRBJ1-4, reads EADIYQTPRYLVIGTGKKITLECSQTMGHDKMYWYQQDPGMELHLIHYSYGVNSTEKGDLSSESTVSRIRTEHFPLTLESARPSHTSQYLCASPGRGRIGEKLFFGSGTQLSVL.

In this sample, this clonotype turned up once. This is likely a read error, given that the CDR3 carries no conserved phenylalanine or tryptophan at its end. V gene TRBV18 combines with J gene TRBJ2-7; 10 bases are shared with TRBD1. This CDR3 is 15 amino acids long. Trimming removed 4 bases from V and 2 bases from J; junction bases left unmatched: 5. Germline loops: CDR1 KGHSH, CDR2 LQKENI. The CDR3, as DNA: TGTGCCAGCTCACTAGGAGGGACAGGGGCCTACGAGCAGTACTGC. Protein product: CASSLGGTGAYEQYC.

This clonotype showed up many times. DNA for the CDR3: TGTGCCAGCAGCTTAGTTGCCATCGGGGAGCTGTTTTTT. Translated: CASSLVAIGELFF. The chain has TRBV7-8 and TRBJ2-2; no clear D gene. Per the germline V gene, CDR1 is SGHVS and CDR2 is FQNEAQ. This CDR3 contains 13 residues. Trimming took off 1 base at V and 7 bases at J, with 7 bases between the two ends.

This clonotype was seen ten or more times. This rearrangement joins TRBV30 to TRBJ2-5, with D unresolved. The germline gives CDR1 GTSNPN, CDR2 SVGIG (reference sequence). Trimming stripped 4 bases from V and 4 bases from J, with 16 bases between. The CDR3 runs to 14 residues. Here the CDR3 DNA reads TGTGCCTGGAATCGAGCGCAGGCGGTAGAGACCCAGTACTTC. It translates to CAWNRAQAVETQYF.

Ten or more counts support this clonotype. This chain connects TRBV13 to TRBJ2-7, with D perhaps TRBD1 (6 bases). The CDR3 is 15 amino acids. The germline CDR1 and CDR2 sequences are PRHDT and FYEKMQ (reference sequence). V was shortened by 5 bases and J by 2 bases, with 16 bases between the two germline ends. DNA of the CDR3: TGTGCCAGCAGCAATAGGGGGATAGGAGCCTACGAGCAGTACTTC. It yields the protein CASSNRGIGAYEQYF. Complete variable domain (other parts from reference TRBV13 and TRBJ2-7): AAGVIQSPRHLIKEKRETATLKCYPIPRHDTVYWYQQGPGQDPQFLISFYEKMQSDKGSIPDRFSAQQFSDYHSELNMSSLELGDSALYFCASSNRGIGAYEQYFGPGTRLTVT.

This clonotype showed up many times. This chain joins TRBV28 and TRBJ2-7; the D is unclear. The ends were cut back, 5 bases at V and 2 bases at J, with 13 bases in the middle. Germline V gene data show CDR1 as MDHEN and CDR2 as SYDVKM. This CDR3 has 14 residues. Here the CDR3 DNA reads TGTGCCAGCAGTCGGCTTCGGCCCCCCTACGAGCAGTACTTC. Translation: CASSRLRPPYEQYF. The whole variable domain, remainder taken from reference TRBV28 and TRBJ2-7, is DVKVTQSSRYLVKRTGEKVFLECVQDMDHENMFWYRQDPGLGLRLIYFSYDVKMKEKGDIPEGYSVSREKKERFSLILESASTNQTSMYLCASSRLRPPYEQYFGPGTRLTVT.

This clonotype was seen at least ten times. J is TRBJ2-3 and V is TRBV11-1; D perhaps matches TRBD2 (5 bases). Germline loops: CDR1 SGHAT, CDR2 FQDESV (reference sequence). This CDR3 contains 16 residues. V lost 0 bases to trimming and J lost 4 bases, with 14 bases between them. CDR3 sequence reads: CASSLARASYADTQYF. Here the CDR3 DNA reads TGTGCCAGCAGCTTAGCGCGGGCGTCCTACGCAGATACGCAGTATTTT.

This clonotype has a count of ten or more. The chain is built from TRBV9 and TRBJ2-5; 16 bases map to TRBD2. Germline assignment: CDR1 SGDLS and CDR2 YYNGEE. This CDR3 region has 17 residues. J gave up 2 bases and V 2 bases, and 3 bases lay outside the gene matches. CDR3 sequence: CASSVGTSGGAQETQYF. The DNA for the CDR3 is TGTGCCAGCAGCGTGGGGACTAGCGGGGGGGCACAAGAGACCCAGTACTTC.

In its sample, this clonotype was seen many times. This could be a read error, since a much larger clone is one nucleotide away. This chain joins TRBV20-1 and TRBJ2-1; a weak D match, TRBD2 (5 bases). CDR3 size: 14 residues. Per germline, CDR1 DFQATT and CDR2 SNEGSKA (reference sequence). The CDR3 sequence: CSAPSFSSYTEQFF. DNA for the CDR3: TGCAGTGCTCCTAGCTTTTCCTCCTACACTGAGCAGTTCTTC.

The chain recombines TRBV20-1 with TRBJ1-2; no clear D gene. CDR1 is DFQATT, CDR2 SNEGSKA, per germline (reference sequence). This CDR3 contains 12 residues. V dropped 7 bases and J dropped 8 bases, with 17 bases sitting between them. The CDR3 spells CSVSGLAAGYTF. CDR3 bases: TGCAGTGTTTCCGGACTAGCGGCGGGCTACACCTTC.

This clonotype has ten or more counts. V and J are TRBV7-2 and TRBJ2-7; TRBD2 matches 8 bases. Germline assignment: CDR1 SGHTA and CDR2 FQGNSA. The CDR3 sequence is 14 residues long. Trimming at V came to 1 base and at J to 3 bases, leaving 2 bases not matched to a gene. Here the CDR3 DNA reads TGTGCCAGCAGCTTAGATAGCGGGAACTACGAGCAGTACTTC. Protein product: CASSLDSGNYEQYF.

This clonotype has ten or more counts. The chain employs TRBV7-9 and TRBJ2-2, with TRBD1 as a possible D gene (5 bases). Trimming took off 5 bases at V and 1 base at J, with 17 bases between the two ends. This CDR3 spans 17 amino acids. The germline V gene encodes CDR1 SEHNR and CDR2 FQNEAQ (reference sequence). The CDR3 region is CASSPPLRTKNTGELFF. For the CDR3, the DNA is TGTGCCAGCAGCCCCCCCCTTAGGACAAAGAACACCGGGGAGCTGTTTTTT. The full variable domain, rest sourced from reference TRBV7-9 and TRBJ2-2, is DTGVSQNPRHKITKRGQNVTFRCDPISEHNRLYWYRQTLGQGPEFLTYFQNEAQLEKSRLLSDRFSAERPKGSFSTLEIQRTEQGDSAMYLCASSPPLRTKNTGELFFGEGSRLTVL.

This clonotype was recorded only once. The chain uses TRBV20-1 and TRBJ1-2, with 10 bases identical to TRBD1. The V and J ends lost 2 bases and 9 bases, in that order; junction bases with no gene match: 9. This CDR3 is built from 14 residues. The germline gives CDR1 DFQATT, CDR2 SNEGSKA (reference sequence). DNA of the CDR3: TGCAGTGCTAGACGCGGAGGGACAGGGGATAGCTACACCTTC. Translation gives CSARRGGTGDSYTF.

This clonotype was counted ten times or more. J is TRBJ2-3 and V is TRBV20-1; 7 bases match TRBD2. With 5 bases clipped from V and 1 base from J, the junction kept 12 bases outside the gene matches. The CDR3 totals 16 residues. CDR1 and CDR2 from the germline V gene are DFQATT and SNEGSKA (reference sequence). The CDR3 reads CSAPPRGAGGTDTQYF. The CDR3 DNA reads TGCAGTGCTCCCCCGCGAGGGGCGGGGGGCACAGATACGCAGTATTTT.

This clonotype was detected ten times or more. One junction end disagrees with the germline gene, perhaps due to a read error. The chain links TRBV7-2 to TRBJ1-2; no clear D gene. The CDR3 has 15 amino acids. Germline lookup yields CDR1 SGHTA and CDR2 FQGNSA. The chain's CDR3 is CASSQGRSLVYGYPF. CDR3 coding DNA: TGTGCCAGCAGTCAAGGGAGATCGCTCGTATATGGCTACCCCTTC.

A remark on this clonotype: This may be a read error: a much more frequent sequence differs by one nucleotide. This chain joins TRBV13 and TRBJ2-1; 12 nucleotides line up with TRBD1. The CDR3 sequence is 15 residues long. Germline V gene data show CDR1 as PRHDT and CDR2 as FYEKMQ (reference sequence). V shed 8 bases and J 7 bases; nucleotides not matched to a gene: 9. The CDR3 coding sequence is TGTGCCAGCGGCCCCCCGGGACAGGGGGCTAATGAGCAGTTCTTC. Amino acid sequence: CASGPPGQGANEQFF.

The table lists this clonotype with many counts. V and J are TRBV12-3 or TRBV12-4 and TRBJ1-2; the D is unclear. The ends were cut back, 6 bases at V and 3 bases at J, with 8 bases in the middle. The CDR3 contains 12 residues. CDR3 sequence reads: CASSPGYYGYTF. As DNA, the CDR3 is TGTGCCAGCAGCCCCGGGTACTATGGCTACACCTTC.

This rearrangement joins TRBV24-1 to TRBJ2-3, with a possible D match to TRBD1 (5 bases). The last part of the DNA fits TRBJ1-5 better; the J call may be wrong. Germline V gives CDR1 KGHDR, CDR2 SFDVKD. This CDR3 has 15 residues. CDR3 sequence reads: CATEDGGKGTDTQHF. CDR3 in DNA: TGTGCCACCGAAGACGGGGGAAAGGGCACAGATACGCAGCATTTT.

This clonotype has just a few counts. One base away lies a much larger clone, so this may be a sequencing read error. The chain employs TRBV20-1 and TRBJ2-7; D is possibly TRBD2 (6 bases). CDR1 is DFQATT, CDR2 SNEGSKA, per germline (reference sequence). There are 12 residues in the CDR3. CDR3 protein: CSGDILTREPYF. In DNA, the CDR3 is TGCAGTGGTGACATCCTCACTCGGGAGCCGTACTTC.

The CDR3 sequence: CASGRRDQGYRSGANVLTF. The CDR3, as DNA: TGTGCCAGCGGTCGCCGGGACCAGGGATACCGCTCTGGGGCCAACGTCCTGACTTTC. The rearrangement uses TRBV6-8 and TRBJ2-6; the D gene could be TRBD1 or TRBD2 (5 bases each). The CDR3 totals 19 residues. Germline V gene sequence: CDR1 MNHGY, CDR2 SAAAGT. V lost 8 bases and J 0 bases, leaving 23 bases between the germline ends.